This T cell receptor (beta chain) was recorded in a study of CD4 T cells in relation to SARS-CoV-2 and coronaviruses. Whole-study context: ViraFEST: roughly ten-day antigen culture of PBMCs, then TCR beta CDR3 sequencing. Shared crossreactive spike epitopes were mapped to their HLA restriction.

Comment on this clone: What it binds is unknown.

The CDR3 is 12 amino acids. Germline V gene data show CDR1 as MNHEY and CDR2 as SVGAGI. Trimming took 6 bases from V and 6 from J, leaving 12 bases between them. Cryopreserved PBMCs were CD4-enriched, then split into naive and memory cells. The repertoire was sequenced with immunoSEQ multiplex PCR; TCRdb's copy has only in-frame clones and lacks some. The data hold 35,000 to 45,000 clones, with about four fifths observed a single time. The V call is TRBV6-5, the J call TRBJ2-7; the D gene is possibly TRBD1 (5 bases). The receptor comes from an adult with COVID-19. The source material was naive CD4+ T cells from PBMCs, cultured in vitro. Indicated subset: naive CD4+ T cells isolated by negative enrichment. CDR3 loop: CASSPREGEQYF. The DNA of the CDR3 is TGTGCCAGCAGCCCCAGGGAAGGCGAGCAGTACTTC.